These 2 T cell receptor beta chains share one sample of origin, sequenced in a study of blood T cells in healthy people across ages (dated by TCRdb to the mid-2010s). Library preparation employed 5' RACE. Sequenced on an Illumina HiSeq 2500. A second about 7 to 12 cycle PCR used a sample-barcoded 5' primer and a J-beta primer mix. The public reads were quality trimmed at Q25 with fastp and then assembled into clones with MiXCR by TCRdb, keeping productive beta chains. CDR3 protein duplicates are merged, each entry listing the most common genes and DNA. For this sample the table gives roughly 800,000 distinct CDR3 sequences, of which approximately 35% were detected only once. The top ten clones comprise over 10% of the sample. The sequencing sample was made of blood. These receptor sequences come from a man aged 18-30 years in good health.

CDR3 residues: CASSDISSQNQPQHF. CDR3 bases: TGTGCCAGCAGCGATATTAGCTCGCAGAACCAGCCCCAGCATTTT. This sequence joins TRBV7-2 and TRBJ1-5; D gene unclear. The germline V gene encodes CDR1 SGHTA and CDR2 FQGNSA. The CDR3 length is 15 residues. Trimming cost V 5 bases and J 7 bases, with 18 bases left between them.

The CDR3 DNA reads TGCGCCAGCAGCCATACGACAGGGGAAAGCTACGAGCAGTACTTC. Its protein is CASSHTTGESYEQYF. The rearrangement uses TRBV4-1 and TRBJ2-7, with 8 bases identical to TRBD1. The CDR3 length is 15 residues. CDR1 MGHRA and CDR2 YSYEKL come from the germline V gene. Trimming cost V 3 bases and J 3 bases; bases outside gene matches: 7.